A single sample gave rise to the 20 T cell receptor beta chains below, sequenced in a study of spatial heterogeneity in lung cancer. In TCRdb, the 5' RACE reads were re-called with MiXCR into one record per CDR3 protein. The repertoire holds about 1,600 distinct CDR3 sequences, with about 26% as singletons. Indicated time point: sample taken at primary tumor resection. Whole RNA came from tumor, nontumor lung or frozen PBMC and was sequenced without being sorted. The sequenced sample was PBMCs, obtained at surgery. These TCRs come from a male donor with early-stage non-small cell lung cancer.

The chain combines TRBV3-1 with TRBJ1-1, with D perhaps TRBD1 (6 bases). The CDR3 is 16 amino acids. V gave up 0 bases and J gave up 7 bases, with 18 bases separating them. CDR1 is LGHDT, CDR2 YNNKEL, per germline (reference sequence). CDR3: CASSQEWQGEQGEAFF. DNA for the CDR3: TGTGCCAGCAGCCAAGAATGGCAGGGTGAACAGGGTGAAGCTTTCTTT.

The chain's CDR3 is CATSGTGNEQFF. The DNA of the CDR3 is TGTGCCACTAGCGGGACTGGCAATGAGCAGTTCTTC. V is TRBV19 and J is TRBJ2-1, with 9 bases identical to TRBD2. This CDR3 contains 12 residues. Germline CDR1 reads LNHDA; CDR2 reads SQIVND (reference sequence). The V segment lost 10 bases and the J segment 6 bases; nucleotides outside the gene matches: 4.

As for this clonotype: A much larger clone differs by one base, so this may be a read error. The chain recombines TRBV18 with TRBJ2-3, with D tentatively TRBD2 (6 bases). This CDR3 contains 13 residues. Germline V gene data show CDR1 as KGHSH and CDR2 as LQKENI. The CDR3 nucleotides read TGTGCCAGCTCACCCGGGAGCTGGGATACGCGGTATTTT. It encodes CASSPGSWDTRYF. Complete variable domain (other parts from reference TRBV18 and TRBJ2-3): NAGVMQNPRHLVRRRGQEARLRCSPMKGHSHVYWYRQLPEEGLKFMVYLQKENIIDESGMPKERFSAEFPKEGPSILRIQQVVRGDSAAYFCASSPGSWDTRYFGPGTRLTVL.

The CDR3, as DNA: TGTGCCAGCAGACGGACAGGGGGGAATTCACCCCTCCACTTT. This sequence encodes CASRRTGGNSPLHF. V usage is TRBV28 and J usage is TRBJ1-6; 10 bases match TRBD1. V dropped 6 bases and J dropped 7; count of bases not matched to a gene: 3. The CDR3 runs 14 residues. Per germline, CDR1 MDHEN and CDR2 SYDVKM.

In its sample, this clonotype was seen a few times. The gene calls are TRBV5-6 and TRBJ2-3; D unclear. Germline loops: CDR1 SGHDT, CDR2 YYEEEE. The CDR3 is 13 amino acids. The V end lost 2 bases, the J end lost 2 bases, and 6 bases lay between the germline ends. As DNA, the CDR3 is TGTGCCAGCAGCTTAAGATACACAGATACGCAGTATTTT. Its translation is CASSLRYTDTQYF.

This rearrangement joins TRBV6-2 or TRBV6-3 to TRBJ2-1, with D possibly called TRBD1 or TRBD2 (5 bases each). V shed 2 bases and J shed 8 bases, with 10 bases lying between them. Germline lookup yields CDR1 MNHEY and CDR2 SVGEGT. The CDR3 spans 13 residues. Written as DNA, the CDR3 is TGTGCCAGCAGTTACACCAGAGGGGATGAGCAGTTCTTC. Amino acid sequence: CASSYTRGDEQFF.

This clonotype was seen at least ten times. The CDR3 sequence is CASSLQGGGQPQHF. CDR3 coding DNA: TGTGCCAGCAGCCTACAGGGAGGCGGTCAGCCCCAGCATTTT. The chain combines TRBV12-3 or TRBV12-4 with TRBJ1-5; weak D call: TRBD1 (6 bases). Trimming took 6 bases from V and 6 from J, leaving 15 bases between them. The CDR3 extends over 14 amino acids.

This clonotype is medium-sized in the sample. The conserved phenylalanine or tryptophan is not found at the CDR3 terminus, so this likely reflects a read error. The V call is TRBV3-1, the J call TRBJ2-1, with TRBD2 matching over 11 bases. V trimming: 6 bases; J trimming: 3 bases; junction bases outside the gene matches: 4. Per germline, CDR1 LGHDT and CDR2 YNNKEL (reference sequence). This CDR3 contains 15 residues. CDR3: CASRPGTSGYNEQFL. The CDR3 bases are TGTGCCAGCAGACCCGGGACTAGCGGCTACAATGAGCAGTTCCTC.

In its sample, this clonotype ranks as large. This chain links TRBV20-1 with TRBJ2-5; a weak D match, TRBD2 (6 bases). This CDR3 spans 13 amino acids. Germline loops: CDR1 DFQATT, CDR2 SNEGSKA (reference sequence). The CDR3 DNA reads as TGCAGCGCCCAAAGGAGGGACCAAGAGACCCAGTACTTC. This gives the protein CSAQRRDQETQYF.

This chain uses TRBV7-2 with TRBJ1-6, with 10 bases lining up with TRBD1. The CDR3 is 13 amino acids. V shed 5 bases, J shed 9 bases, and the junction held 1 base outside the gene matches. The germline V gene encodes CDR1 SGHTA and CDR2 FQGNSA. CDR3 DNA sequence: TGTGCCAGCAGCCGGGACAGGGGTTCACCCCTCCACTTT. Translating it yields CASSRDRGSPLHF.

The chain carries TRBV3-2 and TRBJ2-1; TRBD1 reflects the table's D call only, with no check against the DNA. TRBV3-2 is termed a pseudogene. The CDR3 covers 16 residues. CDR3 in amino acids: CASSQDPGTGDNEQFF. The CDR3 nucleotides read TGTGCCAGCAGCCAAGACCCCGGGACAGGGGATAATGAGCAGTTCTTC.

By share, this clonotype ranks as medium-sized. The chain has TRBV21-1 and TRBJ1-2; the table calls TRBD1, which could not be checked here. TRBV21-1 constitutes a pseudogene. CDR3 length: 16 residues. The CDR3 protein is CASSKHRVQGNYGYTF. For the CDR3, the DNA is TGTGCCAGCAGCAAACATAGGGTACAGGGAAACTATGGCTACACCTTC.

This clonotype was seen only once. The chain links TRBV4-2 to TRBJ2-1; 11 bases align to TRBD2. The V and J ends lost 1 base and 3 bases, in that order; junction bases with no gene match: 8. Germline V gives CDR1 LGHNA, CDR2 YNFKEQ. The CDR3 contains 18 residues. The CDR3 protein is CASSQASSGGTGYNEQFF. The CDR3 nucleotides are TGTGCCAGCAGCCAAGCCTCTAGCGGGGGGACCGGCTACAATGAGCAGTTCTTC.

The rearrangement joins TRBV13 to TRBJ1-1, with a tentative D call TRBD1 (5 bases). This CDR3 has 14 residues. The germline V gene has CDR1 PRHDT and CDR2 FYEKMQ (reference sequence). Trimming removed 5 bases at V and 1 base at J, with 11 bases between. The CDR3 protein is CASSPRGGNTEAFF. In DNA, the CDR3 is TGTGCCAGCAGCCCCCGTGGGGGGAACACTGAAGCTTTCTTT.

This clonotype showed up many times. This sequence joins TRBV6-6 and TRBJ2-2, with no clear D. The CDR3 extends over 19 amino acids. V was pared by 2 bases and J by 0 bases, with 19 bases between. Germline loops: CDR1 MNHNY, CDR2 SVGAGI (reference sequence). The CDR3 coding sequence is TGTGCCAGCAGTTACCCGATGGATCCAAGAATTTCGAACACCGGGGAGCTGTTTTTT. It is translated as CASSYPMDPRISNTGELFF.

The chain carries TRBV28 and TRBJ2-7, with D possibly being TRBD1 (6 bases). The ends were cut back, 1 base at V and 5 bases at J, with 12 bases in the middle. The CDR3 covers 14 residues. Germline CDR1 and CDR2: MDHEN and SYDVKM. The CDR3 DNA follows: TGTGCCAGCAGTTTATTTCAGGGGCTTGACGAGCAGTACTTC. Translated: CASSLFQGLDEQYF.

The chain uses TRBV19 and TRBJ2-3; a weak D match, TRBD1 (5 bases). Trimming cost V 5 bases and J 0 bases, with 9 bases left between them. The germline gives CDR1 LNHDA, CDR2 SQIVND (reference sequence). The CDR3 runs to 14 residues. The CDR3 DNA reads as TGTGCCAGTAGTCCCGACAGAAGCACAGATACGCAGTATTTT. Amino acid sequence: CASSPDRSTDTQYF.

In its sample, this clonotype is medium-sized. The gene calls are TRBV15 and TRBJ1-6; TRBD1 might be the D (5 bases). The CDR3 has 13 residues. Germline loops: CDR1 LNHNV, CDR2 YYDKDF (reference sequence). Trimming cost V 7 bases and J 7 bases, with 11 bases left between them. The DNA for the CDR3 is TGTGCCACCAATGACAGACGCAATTCACCCCTCCACTTT. Translation gives CATNDRRNSPLHF.

This clonotype ranks as medium-sized. The rearrangement links TRBV4-3 to TRBJ1-4, with 10 bases fitting TRBD1. Germline CDR1 reads LGHNA; CDR2 reads YSLEER. Trimming removed 4 bases from V and 7 bases from J; junction bases left unmatched: 18. This CDR3 has 19 residues. DNA of the CDR3: TGCGCCAGCAGCCCCAGGAGCAGGGCCGGGACAGGGGACTTTGAAAAACTGTTTTTT. Its translation is CASSPRSRAGTGDFEKLFF.

The chain is built from TRBV15 and TRBJ2-7; 10 bases fit TRBD1. V lost 1 base and J lost 5; bases outside the gene matches: 2. CDR3 length: 14 residues. The germline gives CDR1 LNHNV, CDR2 YYDKDF (reference sequence). The chain's CDR3 is CATSRADRGHEQYF. As DNA, the CDR3 is TGTGCCACCAGCAGAGCCGACAGGGGGCACGAGCAGTACTTC. The whole variable domain, remainder taken from reference TRBV15 and TRBJ2-7, is DAMVIQNPRYQVTQFGKPVTLSCSQTLNHNVMYWYQQKSSQAPKLLFHYYDKDFNNEADTPDNFQSRRPNTSFCFLDIRSPGLGDTAMYLCATSRADRGHEQYFGPGTRLTVT.